One sample yielded the 23 T cell receptor beta chains listed below, sequenced in a study of blood T cell repertoires in COVID-19. The method was immunoSEQ multiplex PCR; TCRdb's version includes in-frame clones alone and lacks a portion of them. Of nearly 350,000 clones listed, around 83% are singletons. What was sequenced was peripheral blood. These receptors came from a man aged 30 to 39 with active or convalescent COVID-19.

The V gene is TRBV10-3, the J gene TRBJ1-1; TRBD1 matches 7 bases. Germline loops: CDR1 ENHRY, CDR2 SYGVKD. There are 16 residues in the CDR3. Trimming removed 2 bases from V and 4 bases from J; junction bases left unmatched: 10. The CDR3 region has the DNA TGTGCCATCAGTGAGGAAGGGGGCTGGGACTCCACTGAAGCTTTCTTT. Translating gives CAISEEGGWDSTEAFF.

This clone was found a few times. This chain connects TRBV5-6 to TRBJ2-5; TRBD2 aligns across 15 bases. V shed 4 bases and J 3 bases; nucleotides not matched to a gene: 1. The germline V gene encodes CDR1 SGHDT and CDR2 YYEEEE. This CDR3 is 15 amino acids long. The CDR3 reads CASSRTSGGEETQYF. The CDR3 DNA sequence: TGTGCCAGCAGCAGGACTAGCGGGGGGGAAGAGACCCAGTACTTC.

This sequence joins TRBV24-1 and TRBJ1-5; TRBD1 aligns across 7 bases. This CDR3 has 14 residues. CDR1 KGHDR and CDR2 SFDVKD come from the germline V gene. V shed 5 bases, J shed 4 bases, and the junction held 4 bases outside the gene matches. The CDR3 spells CATSGAGGNQPQHF. CDR3 DNA: TGTGCCACCAGTGGTGCAGGGGGAAATCAGCCCCAGCATTTT.

This clone has only one observation. The V call is TRBV7-2, the J call TRBJ2-7, with TRBD2 identical over 11 bases. CDR3 length: 16 amino acids. Germline V gene sequence: CDR1 SGHTA, CDR2 FQGNSA. The junction had 1 base not matched to a gene; V was cut back by 0 bases and J by 0 bases. CDR3 residues: CASSLASGGVSYEQYF. The CDR3, as DNA: TGTGCCAGCAGCTTAGCTAGCGGGGGGGTCTCCTACGAGCAGTACTTC.

This clone was detected a few times. The genes are TRBV7-3 and TRBJ1-1, with a tentative D call TRBD1 (6 bases). Between the trimmed V and J ends, which lost 2 bases and 4 bases, there was a span of 8 bases. Germline CDR1 and CDR2: SGHTA and FQGTGA. There are 13 residues in the CDR3. CDR3 bases: TGTGCCAGCAGCTTAGGGACAATCACTGAAGCTTTCTTT. Its translation: CASSLGTITEAFF.

This chain uses TRBV6-6 with TRBJ1-6; D gene ambiguous. CDR1 is MNHNY, CDR2 SVGAGI, per germline (reference sequence). V was clipped by 5 bases and J by 4 bases, with 12 bases between them. CDR3 length: 15 residues. The DNA of the CDR3 is TGTGCCAGCAGTCCGTTGACGGGATATAATTCACCCCTCCACTTT. Amino acid sequence: CASSPLTGYNSPLHF.

Only one count was recorded for this clone. The chain recombines TRBV27 with TRBJ1-3; TRBD1 agrees at 8 bases. V trimming: 4 bases; J trimming: 2 bases; junction bases outside the gene matches: 1. CDR3 length equals 14 residues. Germline-derived CDR1 and CDR2 are MNHEY and SMNVEV (reference sequence). The DNA of the CDR3 is TGTGCCAGCAGTTCGACAGGGGCTGGAAACACCATATATTTT. Translating gives CASSSTGAGNTIYF.

The V call is TRBV9, the J call TRBJ2-5, with D maybe TRBD2 (5 bases). The CDR3 is 12 residues long. The germline V and J ends were trimmed by 4 bases and 5 bases, with 9 bases remaining between them. Germline CDR1 and CDR2: SGDLS and YYNGEE. CDR3 bases: TGTGCCAGCAGCATAACGGGGGAGACCCAGTACTTC. Encoded protein: CASSITGETQYF.

This chain connects TRBV11-2 to TRBJ1-1; D uncertain. CDR1 and CDR2 (germline): SGHAT, FQNNGV. The CDR3 is 13 amino acids. V gave up 5 bases and J gave up 1 base, with 8 bases separating them. This chain's CDR3 is CASSVSENTEAFF. The CDR3 DNA follows: TGTGCCAGCAGCGTCTCAGAGAACACTGAAGCTTTCTTT.

This chain joins TRBV24-1 and TRBJ2-1, with 8 nucleotides matching TRBD2. The V gene end was trimmed by 5 bases and the J gene end by 5 bases; junction bases not matched to a gene: 1. Germline values: CDR1 KGHDR, CDR2 SFDVKD. This CDR3 spans 13 amino acids. CDR3 nucleotide sequence: TGTGCCACCAGTGCGGGAGGGAACAATGAGCAGTTCTTC. Its protein is CATSAGGNNEQFF.

The chain recombines TRBV7-2 with TRBJ1-5; 11 bases line up with TRBD1. The CDR3 length is 16 residues. V lost 4 bases and J lost 1; bases outside the gene matches: 3. The germline gives CDR1 SGHTA, CDR2 FQGNSA. In DNA form, the CDR3 reads TGTGCCAGCAGCTGGACAGGGGGCGTAAGCAATCAGCCCCAGCATTTT. Its protein product is CASSWTGGVSNQPQHF.

This clone has only one observation. J is TRBJ2-7 and V is TRBV6-1, with 10 bases aligning to TRBD2. V shed 3 bases and J 2 bases; nucleotides not matched to a gene: 4. The CDR3 is 15 amino acids. Germline V lookup: CDR1 MNHNS, CDR2 SASEGT. The CDR3 bases are TGTGCCAGCAGTGAGCGGACTAGCGGAACCTACGAGCAGTACTTC. Residues: CASSERTSGTYEQYF.

The chain combines TRBV4-1 with TRBJ2-7, with TRBD1 matching over 10 bases. Germline-derived CDR1 and CDR2 are MGHRA and YSYEKL. Germline trimming cut 1 base from V and 1 base from J; bases unmatched to any gene: 1. This CDR3 is built from 15 residues. CDR3 loop: CASSQGTGGSYEQYF. For the CDR3, the DNA is TGCGCCAGCAGCCAAGGGACAGGGGGATCCTACGAGCAGTACTTC.

This clone was detected only once. The chain carries TRBV4-1 and TRBJ2-7; D might be TRBD2 (5 bases). This CDR3 comprises 12 residues. The V and J ends lost 0 bases and 10 bases respectively, with 10 bases between them. Germline values: CDR1 MGHRA, CDR2 YSYEKL. CDR3 loop: CASSQEEGRQYF. CDR3 coding DNA: TGCGCCAGCAGCCAAGAAGAGGGCCGACAGTACTTC.

This chain links TRBV10-3 with TRBJ2-3; D is possibly TRBD2 (5 bases). The CDR3 is 16 amino acids. CDR1 is ENHRY, CDR2 SYGVKD, per germline. The germline V and J ends were trimmed by 4 bases and 0 bases, with 14 bases remaining between them. The DNA for the CDR3 is TGTGCCATCAGTGCTCTAGCAGATTCTAGCACAGATACGCAGTATTTT. Translating it yields CAISALADSSTDTQYF.

This sequence joins TRBV10-2 and TRBJ1-6, with D perhaps matching TRBD1 (6 bases). The CDR3 runs 14 residues. The germline CDR1 and CDR2 sequences are WSHSY and SAAADI. V was trimmed by 2 bases and J by 10 bases, leaving 12 bases between them. Here the CDR3 DNA reads TGCGCCAGCAGTGAGCGAGGGGGGGAGTCACCCCTCCACTTT. Translating it yields CASSERGGESPLHF.

The chain couples TRBV19 to TRBJ2-1, with 9 bases that match TRBD2. Germline lookup yields CDR1 LNHDA and CDR2 SQIVND (reference sequence). The J segment lost 7 bases and the V segment lost 4 bases, leaving 8 bases of the junction unmatched. The CDR3 has 15 amino acids. The DNA for the CDR3 is TGTGCCAGTAGTAAGACGAGCGGGGGGTTGAATGAGCAGTTCTTC. Amino acids: CASSKTSGGLNEQFF.

The chain has TRBV6-1 and TRBJ2-7, with TRBD2 identical over 12 bases. The CDR3 sequence is 16 residues long. The V gene end was trimmed by 1 base and the J gene end by 2 bases; junction bases not matched to a gene: 3. Germline-derived CDR1 and CDR2 are MNHNS and SASEGT. CDR3 protein: CASSEETSGGPYEQYF. As DNA, the CDR3 is TGTGCCAGCAGTGAAGAGACTAGCGGGGGCCCCTACGAGCAGTACTTC.

The rearrangement joins TRBV27 to TRBJ2-5; D is perhaps TRBD2 (6 bases). CDR1 MNHEY and CDR2 SMNVEV come from the germline V gene (reference sequence). There are 15 residues in the CDR3. Trimming pared 5 bases from V and 1 base from J, leaving 14 bases between. CDR3 in DNA: TGTGCCAGCAGTGCGATAGCGGAACGCCAAGAGACCCAGTACTTC. Amino acid sequence: CASSAIAERQETQYF.

The sample holds one count of this clone. V and J are TRBV19 and TRBJ2-3; D may be TRBD2 (5 bases). The germline CDR1 and CDR2 sequences are LNHDA and SQIVND (reference sequence). With 3 bases removed from V and 0 bases from J, the gap between germline ends came to 13 bases. The CDR3 is 16 residues long. The CDR3 region is CASSMRVLISTDTQYF. The CDR3, as DNA: TGTGCCAGTAGTATGAGGGTGTTGATAAGCACAGATACGCAGTATTTT. The full variable domain, in which reference TRBV19 and TRBJ2-3 provide the parts outside the CDR3, is DGGITQSPKYLFRKEGQNVTLSCEQNLNHDAMYWYRQDPGQGLRLIYYSQIVNDFQKGDIAEGYSVSREKKESFPLTVTSAQKNPTAFYLCASSMRVLISTDTQYFGPGTRLTVL.

This clone was found many times. The chain combines TRBV9 with TRBJ1-3; 7 nucleotides align to TRBD1. The V gene's germline CDR1 is SGDLS and CDR2 YYNGEE. With 10 bases clipped from V and 0 bases from J, the junction kept 7 bases outside the gene matches. The CDR3 contains 14 residues. The CDR3 region is CASQGSTSGNTIYF. Written as DNA, the CDR3 is TGTGCCTCACAGGGGTCGACCTCTGGAAACACCATATATTTT.

This chain joins TRBV3-1 (or the pseudogene TRBV3-2) and TRBJ1-1; D perhaps matches TRBD1 (6 bases). Per the germline V gene, CDR1 is LGHDT and CDR2 is YNNKEL (reference sequence). Between the trimmed V and J ends, which lost 1 base and 3 bases, there was a span of 9 bases. This CDR3 is 14 amino acids long. The CDR3 reads CASSQVWTDTEAFF. The DNA for the CDR3 is TGTGCCAGCAGCCAAGTTTGGACAGACACTGAAGCTTTCTTT.

This clone came up once. The rearrangement joins TRBV2 to TRBJ2-1, with TRBD2 identical over 14 bases. The CDR3 extends over 15 amino acids. The V gene's germline CDR1 is SNHLY and CDR2 FYNNEI. J lost 7 bases, V lost 6 bases, and 5 bases had no gene match. DNA for the CDR3: TGTGCCAGCAGAACCGGGACTAGCGGGGGAAATGAGCAGTTCTTC. Translated, it gives CASRTGTSGGNEQFF.